The 5 T cell receptor beta chains below were found in one sample sequenced in a study of CD8 T cells in ankylosing spondylitis. TCRdb itself ran the 5' RACE reads through MiXCR, one entry per CDR3 protein. The table shows about 240,000 distinct CDR3 sequences, with approximately 9% occurring only once. Sequenced material: blood, either unsorted or a sorted T cell fraction (not recorded which). The source is a male donor with ankylosing spondylitis or in good health (not recorded which).

The rearrangement links TRBV5-1 to TRBJ2-7; D is uncertain. Trimming left V 0 bases short and J 5 bases short, with 15 bases between. CDR3 length: 15 amino acids. Germline assignment: CDR1 SGHRS and CDR2 YFSETQ. The CDR3 nucleotides read TGCGCCAGCAGCTTGGAACAAAAGAAAGCCGACGAGCAGTACTTC. Translated: CASSLEQKKADEQYF.

This chain joins TRBV11-2 and TRBJ2-3, with D possibly matching TRBD1 (6 bases). The CDR3 loop spans 15 amino acids. Germline CDR1 SGHAT, CDR2 FQNNGV. V was shortened by 6 bases and J by 0 bases, with 13 bases between the two germline ends. The CDR3, as DNA: TGTGCCAGCAGATCCGACAGGACTAGCACAGATACGCAGTATTTT. It is translated as CASRSDRTSTDTQYF.

The chain couples TRBV18 to TRBJ1-1, with D possibly being TRBD1 (5 bases). Germline CDR1 reads KGHSH; CDR2 reads LQKENI. V lost 6 bases to trimming and J lost 4 bases, with 21 bases between them. CDR3 length equals 16 residues. CDR3 in amino acids: CASSSGLPKQGTEAFF. In DNA form, the CDR3 reads TGTGCCAGCTCTTCGGGACTCCCCAAGCAGGGCACTGAAGCTTTCTTT. Combining the CDR3 with reference TRBV18 and TRBJ1-1 gives the whole variable domain NAGVMQNPRHLVRRRGQEARLRCSPMKGHSHVYWYRQLPEEGLKFMVYLQKENIIDESGMPKERFSAEFPKEGPSILRIQQVVRGDSAAYFCASSSGLPKQGTEAFFGQGTRLTVV.

This clonotype was counted a few times. The chain is built from TRBV10-2 and TRBJ2-1; 8 bases are a match to TRBD1. CDR1 and CDR2 from the germline V gene are WSHSY and SAAADI. This CDR3 contains 14 residues. With 8 bases clipped from V and 2 bases from J, the junction kept 5 bases outside the gene matches. This CDR3 is CASHDRGAYNEQFF. Written as DNA, the CDR3 is TGCGCCAGCCATGACAGGGGAGCCTACAATGAGCAGTTCTTC.

This clonotype has ten or more counts. The V and J genes are TRBV20-1 and TRBJ1-1; 7 nucleotides align to TRBD1. Germline V gene lookup returns CDR1 DFQATT and CDR2 SNEGSKA (reference sequence). The J segment lost 1 base and the V segment lost 1 base, leaving 12 bases of the junction unmatched. The CDR3 loop spans 17 amino acids. As DNA, the CDR3 is TGCAGTGCTAGAGGCCGGGACAGCGCGATTTGGAACACTGAAGCTTTCTTT. It encodes CSARGRDSAIWNTEAFF.